This is a list of T cell receptor beta chains from one sample in a study of cytotoxic CD8 clonotypes in ibrutinib-treated CLL. TCRdb's copy holds only in-frame clones and misses some; the assay was immunoSEQ multiplex PCR. This table has under 200,000 clones, roughly 77% appearing once. The material sequenced was PBMCs, taken after 12 months of ibrutinib treatment. Source of these receptors: a human donor with chronic lymphocytic leukemia. Both conserved end residues are part of each CDR3. A D gene is named only where the DNA matches it firmly. Only part of the rows carry a size: once, few, many, or a class if the clone is expanded.

D: -
V: TRBV30
size: few
J: TRBJ2-7
CDR3: CAWSVGGGIYEQYF
DNA: TGTGCCTGGAGTGTAGGTGGGGGGATTTACGAGCAGTACTTC

D: -
V: TRBV27
size: -
J: TRBJ1-5
CDR3: CASSFDAYSNQPQHF
DNA: TGTGCCAGCAGTTTCGATGCCTATAGCAATCAGCCCCAGCATTTT

D: -
V: TRBV6-5
size: -
J: TRBJ1-1
CDR3: CASSYSIAVRTEAFF
DNA: TGTGCCAGCAGTTACTCGATAGCCGTCCGCACTGAAGCTTTCTTT

D: TRBD2
V: TRBV7-8
size: -
J: TRBJ2-5
CDR3: CASSASGAGGQTQYF
DNA: TGTGCCAGCAGCGCTAGCGGGGCGGGGGGGCAGACCCAGTACTTC

D: -
V: TRBV7-2
size: -
J: TRBJ1-4
CDR3: CASSRDRVTNEKLFF
DNA: TGTGCCAGCAGCCGCGATCGGGTGACTAATGAAAAACTGTTTTTT

D: -
V: TRBV28
size: -
J: TRBJ1-2
CDR3: CASSLRGRGASGYTF
DNA: TGTGCCAGCAGTTTACGTGGTAGGGGCGCAAGTGGCTACACCTTC

D: TRBD2
V: TRBV6-5
size: once
J: TRBJ2-7
CDR3: CASSLRLAGPYEQYF
DNA: TGTGCCAGCAGTTTGAGACTAGCGGGACCCTACGAGCAGTACTTC

D: TRBD1
V: TRBV19
size: -
J: TRBJ1-1
CDR3: CASSIGDRDVTEAFF
DNA: TGTGCCAGTAGTATAGGTGACAGGGACGTCACTGAAGCTTTCTTT

D: TRBD1
V: TRBV28
size: -
J: TRBJ1-1
CDR3: CASRGTGGMNTEAFF
DNA: TGTGCCAGCAGAGGGACAGGGGGGATGAACACTGAAGCTTTCTTT

D: TRBD1
V: TRBV11-3
size: -
J: TRBJ2-1
CDR3: CASSSSKGQIYNEQFF
DNA: TGTGCCAGCAGCTCCTCGAAGGGACAGATATACAATGAGCAGTTCTTC

D: -
V: TRBV7-8
size: few
J: TRBJ2-7
CDR3: CASSPPLRLSSYEQYF
DNA: TGTGCCAGCAGCCCCCCCCTGCGTCTAAGCTCCTACGAGCAGTACTTC

D: -
V: TRBV6-1
size: -
J: TRBJ2-3
CDR3: CASNSRESGTDTQYF
DNA: TGTGCCAGCAATAGCAGGGAATCCGGCACAGATACGCAGTATTTT

D: -
V: TRBV6-4
size: -
J: TRBJ2-7
CDR3: CASSPWPGQGYEQYF
DNA: TGTGCCAGCAGCCCTTGGCCGGGCCAGGGGTACGAGCAGTACTTC

D: TRBD2
V: TRBV2
size: -
J: TRBJ2-3
CDR3: CASSKLAGGPSDTQYF
DNA: TGTGCCAGCAGTAAACTAGCGGGAGGGCCCTCAGATACGCAGTATTTT

D: -
V: TRBV7-2
size: -
J: TRBJ2-1
CDR3: CASSEGSGYNEQFF
DNA: TGTGCCAGCAGCGAGGGGTCGGGCTACAATGAGCAGTTCTTC

D: -
V: TRBV6-6
size: -
J: TRBJ2-2
CDR3: CASSAVGGELFF
DNA: TGTGCCAGCAGCGCCGTGGGCGGGGAGCTGTTTTTT

D: -
V: TRBV4-3
size: many
J: TRBJ2-1
CDR3: CASSREGGSYNEQFF
DNA: TGCGCCAGCAGCCGCGAGGGGGGCTCCTACAATGAGCAGTTCTTC

D: TRBD1
V: TRBV19
size: -
J: TRBJ1-2
CDR3: CASSPSTGGWYGYTF
DNA: TGTGCCAGTAGTCCCTCTACAGGGGGCTGGTATGGCTACACCTTC

D: TRBD1
V: TRBV2
size: -
J: TRBJ1-5
CDR3: CASTLRTGTGNQPQHF
DNA: TGTGCCAGCACCCTTAGGACAGGGACAGGGAATCAGCCCCAGCATTTT

D: TRBD2
V: TRBV23-1
size: once
J: TRBJ2-1
CDR3: CASSQSVCGGSYNEQFF
DNA: TGCGCCAGCAGTCAATCGGTTTGCGGGGGGTCCTACAATGAGCAGTTCTTC

D: TRBD1
V: TRBV4-1
size: few
J: TRBJ1-2
CDR3: CASSSRDRVFYTF
DNA: TGCGCCAGCAGCTCCCGGGACAGGGTGTTCTACACCTTC

D: TRBD1
V: TRBV6-5
size: -
J: TRBJ1-5
CDR3: CASALAAGGVQPQHF
DNA: TGTGCCAGCGCCCTGGCGGCAGGGGGTGTCCAGCCCCAGCATTTT

D: TRBD1
V: TRBV5-1
size: once
J: TRBJ2-2
CDR3: CASSSGTGANTGELFF
DNA: TGCGCCAGCAGCTCCGGGACAGGAGCGAACACCGGGGAGCTGTTTTTT

D: TRBD2
V: TRBV2
size: -
J: TRBJ2-1
CDR3: CASRANLAGVYNEQFF
DNA: TGTGCCAGCAGGGCAAACCTAGCGGGGGTTTACAATGAGCAGTTCTTC

D: -
V: TRBV7-6
size: -
J: TRBJ1-2
CDR3: CASSPSGRGGYTF
DNA: TGTGCCAGCAGCCCGTCGGGACGGGGTGGCTACACCTTC

D: TRBD1
V: TRBV19
size: -
J: TRBJ2-4
CDR3: CASSIVSSGWNRGNIQYF
DNA: TGTGCCAGTAGTATAGTTTCTTCGGGGTGGAACAGGGGAAACATTCAGTACTTC

D: -
V: TRBV7-9
size: -
J: TRBJ2-7
CDR3: CASTLVVGGPYEQYF
DNA: TGTGCCAGCACCCTGGTTGTGGGTGGACCCTACGAGCAGTACTTC

D: -
V: TRBV7-2
size: -
J: TRBJ1-3
CDR3: CASSLSGVSGNTIYF
DNA: TGTGCCAGCAGCTTATCCGGCGTCTCTGGAAACACCATATATTTT

D: TRBD1
V: TRBV7-2
size: -
J: TRBJ2-7
CDR3: CASSLLPGQGGEQYF
DNA: TGTGCCAGCAGCTTACTACCGGGACAGGGGGGCGAGCAGTACTTC

D: TRBD2
V: TRBV7-8
size: -
J: TRBJ2-3
CDR3: CASSLGLAGGTDTQYF
DNA: TGTGCCAGCAGCTTGGGACTAGCGGGGGGCACAGATACGCAGTATTTT

D: -
V: TRBV28
size: -
J: TRBJ2-1
CDR3: CASSPRAPGNEQFF
DNA: TGTGCCAGCAGCCCAAGGGCCCCGGGGAATGAGCAGTTCTTC